This T cell receptor beta chain comes out of a study of molecular identifiers for immune sequencing clone quantification. TCRdb recomputed calls from the PCR reads with MiXCR, one row per CDR3 protein. The sample records over 90,000 distinct CDR3 sequences, around 30% being singletons. The V end was cut by 4 bases, the J end by 12 bases, with 13 bases between. CDR3 size: 11 residues. The germline V gene has CDR1 ENHRY and CDR2 SYGVKD. The V and J genes are TRBV10-3 and TRBJ2-7; D possibly matches TRBD1 or TRBD2 (5 bases each). This sequence originates from a human donor in good health. Some libraries in this study had Jurkat cell RNA spiked in. The sequencing sample was made of naive CD8+ T cells from blood, with Jurkat cell RNA spiked in. Indicated subset: FACS-sorted CD8+CD4-CCR7+CD45RA+ naive T cells. CDR3 sequence reads: CAISGDVGRYF. The CDR3 nucleotides are TGTGCCATCAGTGGGGACGTCGGGCGGTACTTC.